This T cell receptor (beta chain) was recorded in a study of cytomegalovirus exposure and HLA in healthy donors. CDR3 length equals 11 residues. Per the germline V gene, CDR1 is SQVTM and CDR2 is ANQGSEA. Trimming took 3 bases from V and 4 from J, leaving 6 bases between them. In the PCR, 60 Vbeta and 13 Jbeta primers were used. The method was immunoSEQ multiplex PCR; TCRdb's version includes in-frame clones alone and lacks a portion of them. The top ten hold 1.3% of the sample, which has around 150,000 clones, 80% seen once. This sequence was found in a woman aged 50 to 60 in good health and CMV-seronegative. The rearrangement joins TRBV29-1 to TRBJ1-2, with D uncertain. The sequencing input was PBMCs. CDR3 sequence (DNA): TGCAGCGTTGACGGGATCTATGGCTACACCTTC. This encodes CSVDGIYGYTF.